This T cell receptor beta chain appears in the sequencing data of a study of blood T cell repertoires in COVID-19. Study context: PBMCs, B-cell-depleted T cells, or T cells provided the cDNA or gDNA that made up the material.

Per germline, CDR1 SEHNR and CDR2 FQNEAQ (reference sequence). Trimming at V came to 4 bases and at J to 4 bases, leaving 7 bases not matched to a gene. This CDR3 is 15 amino acids long. This clone was seen just once. Produced via immunoSEQ multiplex PCR; TCRdb's table is partial and in-frame only. The sample includes 200,000 to 300,000 clones, roughly 89% seen only once; the top ten take 3.5% to 5%. Living in about two dozen US areas, the participants were between about 18 and 100 years of age. The sample comprised PBMCs or T cells enriched from blood (not recorded which). The V call is TRBV7-9, the J call TRBJ2-1, with TRBD2 identical over 7 bases. This clonotype was sampled from a woman in her thirties who had recovered from COVID-19. The CDR3 region has the DNA TGTGCCAGCAGCTCTACACTAGCGTCATACAATGAGCAGTTCTTC. This encodes CASSSTLASYNEQFF.